A single sample is the source of the 12 T cell receptor beta chains below, sequenced in a study of blood T cell repertoires in COVID-19. Here immunoSEQ multiplex PCR was the method, and the copy in TCRdb shows in-frame clones only, minus some. The sample holds 100,000 to 150,000 clones, approximately 74% seen once. Sequenced sample: peripheral blood. The receptor set was obtained from a man aged 55-75 years with acute or convalescent COVID-19.

At least ten counts were recorded for this clone. The gene calls are TRBV3-1 (or the pseudogene TRBV3-2) and TRBJ2-3; tentative D call: TRBD2 (6 bases). The CDR3 totals 17 residues. CDR1 is LGHDT, CDR2 YNNKEL, per germline (reference sequence). Trimming removed 3 bases at V and 0 bases at J, with 16 bases between. CDR3 nucleotide sequence: TGTGCCAGCAGCCACGAGCTTATAGCGGACAGCACAGATACGCAGTATTTT. This translates into CASSHELIADSTDTQYF.

This clone came up a few times. This sequence joins TRBV25-1 and TRBJ2-2; perhaps TRBD1 as D (5 bases). This CDR3 spans 16 amino acids. CDR1 and CDR2 (germline): MGHDK, SYGVNS. V shed 3 bases and J shed 5 bases, with 16 bases lying between them. This CDR3 is CASSDVKDTNTGELFF. The CDR3 DNA is TGTGCCAGCAGTGATGTAAAGGACACCAATACCGGGGAGCTGTTTTTT. The variable domain in full, completed from reference TRBV25-1 and TRBJ2-2, reads EADIYQTPRYLVIGTGKKITLECSQTMGHDKMYWYQQDPGMELHLIHYSYGVNSTEKGDLSSESTVSRIRTEHFPLTLESARPSHTSQYLCASSDVKDTNTGELFFGEGSRLTVL.

This clone was detected a few times. This chain links TRBV2 with TRBJ1-2; no reliable D call. Trimming removed 6 bases from V and 3 bases from J, with 5 bases in between. There are 11 residues in the CDR3. The germline gives CDR1 SNHLY, CDR2 FYNNEI. CDR3 DNA sequence: TGTGCCAGCAGCGCAGACTATGGCTACACCTTC. Translating gives CASSADYGYTF.

The V call is TRBV19, the J call TRBJ2-4; a weak D match, TRBD1 (6 bases). V was cut by 6 bases and J by 7 bases, with 16 bases left in between. Germline V gives CDR1 LNHDA, CDR2 SQIVND (reference sequence). The CDR3 spans 14 residues. The chain's CDR3 is CASRAVNGGNIQYF. The CDR3 coding sequence is TGTGCCAGTAGAGCGGTTAATGGGGGCAACATTCAGTACTTC.

The table lists this clone with a count of one. The rearrangement joins TRBV11-2 to TRBJ2-7, with TRBD2 matching over 13 bases. Germline V gene data show CDR1 as SGHAT and CDR2 as FQNNGV. The CDR3 contains 19 residues. V shed 4 bases and J 0 bases; nucleotides not matched to a gene: 12. CDR3 loop: CASSSLGLAGSESSYEQYF. The CDR3 DNA sequence: TGTGCCAGCAGCTCCCTGGGACTAGCGGGGTCCGAAAGCTCCTACGAGCAGTACTTC.

This clone was recorded a few times. The chain has TRBV20-1 and TRBJ2-5; no clear D gene. V was shortened by 3 bases and J by 3 bases, with 2 bases between the two germline ends. CDR1 DFQATT and CDR2 SNEGSKA come from the germline V gene (reference sequence). This CDR3 contains 10 residues. The CDR3 nucleotides read TGCAGTGCTAGCGAAGAGACCCAGTACTTC. It is translated as CSASEETQYF.

The rearrangement joins TRBV3-1 (or the pseudogene TRBV3-2) to TRBJ2-5; 8 nucleotides agree with TRBD1. The CDR3 covers 15 residues. Germline-derived CDR1 and CDR2 are LGHDT and YNNKEL (reference sequence). V lost 5 bases, J lost 2 bases, and 7 bases stayed unmatched. DNA for the CDR3: TGTGCCAGCAGCTGGGACAGGTCGGGGCAAGAGACCCAGTACTTC. Its translation: CASSWDRSGQETQYF.

Ten or more counts support this clone. The genes are TRBV30 and TRBJ1-1, with a possible D match to TRBD1 (6 bases). CDR1 is GTSNPN, CDR2 SVGIG, per germline (reference sequence). This CDR3 is built from 14 residues. The ends were cut back, 2 bases at V and 5 bases at J, with 15 bases in the middle. The CDR3 DNA sequence: TGTGCCTGGAGTATAGGGGGTCCGGCGACTGAAGCTTTCTTT. Translation gives CAWSIGGPATEAFF.

The rearrangement joins TRBV21-1 to TRBJ2-3; the table's D call, TRBD2, has no DNA check behind it. TRBV21-1 is flagged as a pseudogene. This CDR3 is 14 amino acids long. The chain's CDR3 is CARPGGPGTDTQYF. CDR3 coding DNA: TGTGCCAGACCCGGAGGGCCGGGCACAGATACGCAGTATTTT.

V gene TRBV19 combines with J gene TRBJ2-7; 13 bases align to TRBD2. V lost 6 bases, J lost 4 bases, and 18 bases stayed unmatched. This CDR3 is 19 amino acids long. Germline V gene sequence: CDR1 LNHDA, CDR2 SQIVND (reference sequence). For the CDR3, the DNA is TGTGCCAGTAGCCCATTGAGAGACCAGACTAGCGGGAGGTCTTACGAGCAGTACTTC. It yields the protein CASSPLRDQTSGRSYEQYF.

CDR3 sequence: CASSIDLYSPPLHF. The CDR3 nucleotides are TGTGCCAGTAGTATAGATCTATACAGTCCACCCCTCCACTTT. The chain links TRBV19 to TRBJ1-6; unclear D gene. This CDR3 region has 14 residues. From germline, CDR1 is LNHDA and CDR2 SQIVND (reference sequence). Trimming removed 0 bases from V and 11 bases from J, with 11 bases in between.

This sequence joins TRBV3-1 (or the pseudogene TRBV3-2) and TRBJ2-2; 11 bases map to TRBD2. V was clipped by 1 base and J by 7 bases; unmatched bases: 8. This CDR3 is built from 17 residues. Germline CDR1 is LGHDT and CDR2 is YNNKEL (reference sequence). DNA for the CDR3: TGTGCCAGCAGCCAAGCCACTAGCGGGAGACAGGGCGGGGAGCTGTTTTTT. It codes for CASSQATSGRQGGELFF.